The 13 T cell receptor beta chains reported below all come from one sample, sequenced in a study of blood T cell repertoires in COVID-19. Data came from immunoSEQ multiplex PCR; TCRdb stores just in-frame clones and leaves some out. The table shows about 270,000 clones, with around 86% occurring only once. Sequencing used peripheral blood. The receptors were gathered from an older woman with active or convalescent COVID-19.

CDR3 loop: CASTRSRDIDEKLFF. As DNA, the CDR3 is TGTGCCAGCACTAGAAGCCGGGACATAGATGAAAAACTGTTTTTT. The V call is TRBV6-5, the J call TRBJ1-4; weak D call: TRBD1 (6 bases). Looked up from germline, CDR1 is MNHEY and CDR2 is SVGAGI. The V and J ends lost 7 bases and 6 bases respectively, with 18 bases between them. The CDR3 loop spans 15 amino acids.

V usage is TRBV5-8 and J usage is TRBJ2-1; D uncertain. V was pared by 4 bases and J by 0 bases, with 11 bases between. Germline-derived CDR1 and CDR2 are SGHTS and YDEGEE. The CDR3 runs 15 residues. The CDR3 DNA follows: TGTGCCAGCAGCCTCTCTTACAGCTCCTACAATGAGCAGTTCTTC. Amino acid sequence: CASSLSYSSYNEQFF.

This CDR3 is CASSPQLGGYGYTF. DNA of the CDR3: TGTGCCAGCAGCCCACAACTAGGGGGCTATGGCTACACCTTC. The V call is TRBV9, the J call TRBJ1-2; a weak D match, TRBD1 (6 bases). CDR1 SGDLS and CDR2 YYNGEE come from the germline V gene. V was shortened by 4 bases and J by 4 bases, with 14 bases between the two germline ends. CDR3 length: 14 amino acids. Full variable domain (outside the CDR3, taken from reference TRBV9 and TRBJ1-2): DSGVTQTPKHLITATGQRVTLRCSPRSGDLSVYWYQQSLDQGLQFLIQYYNGEERAKGNILERFSAQQFPDLHSELNLSSLELGDSALYFCASSPQLGGYGYTFGSGTRLTVV.

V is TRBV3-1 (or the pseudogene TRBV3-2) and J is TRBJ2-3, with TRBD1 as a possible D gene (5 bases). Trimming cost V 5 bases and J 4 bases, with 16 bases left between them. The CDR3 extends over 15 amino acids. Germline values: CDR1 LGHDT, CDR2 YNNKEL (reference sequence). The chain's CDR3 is CASSGVLGHADTQYF. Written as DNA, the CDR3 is TGTGCCAGCAGCGGGGTTTTGGGGCACGCAGATACGCAGTATTTT.

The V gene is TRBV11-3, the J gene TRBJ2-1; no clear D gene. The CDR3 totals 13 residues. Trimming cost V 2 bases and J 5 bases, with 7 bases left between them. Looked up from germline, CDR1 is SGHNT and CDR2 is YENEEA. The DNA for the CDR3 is TGTGCCAGCAGCTTAAACAGAAACAATGAGCAGTTCTTC. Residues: CASSLNRNNEQFF.

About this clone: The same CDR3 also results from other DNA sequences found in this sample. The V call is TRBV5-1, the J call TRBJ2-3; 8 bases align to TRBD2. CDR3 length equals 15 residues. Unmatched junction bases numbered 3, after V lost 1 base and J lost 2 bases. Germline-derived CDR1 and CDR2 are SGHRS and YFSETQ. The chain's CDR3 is CASSLSGGVTDTQYF. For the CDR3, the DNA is TGCGCCAGCAGCTTGAGCGGGGGAGTCACAGATACGCAGTATTTT.

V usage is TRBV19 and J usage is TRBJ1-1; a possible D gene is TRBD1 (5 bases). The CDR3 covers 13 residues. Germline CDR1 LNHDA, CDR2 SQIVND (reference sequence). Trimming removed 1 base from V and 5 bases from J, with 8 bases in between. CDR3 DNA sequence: TGTGCCAGTAGTATAGGAGCAGGGACTGAAGCTTTCTTT. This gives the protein CASSIGAGTEAFF.

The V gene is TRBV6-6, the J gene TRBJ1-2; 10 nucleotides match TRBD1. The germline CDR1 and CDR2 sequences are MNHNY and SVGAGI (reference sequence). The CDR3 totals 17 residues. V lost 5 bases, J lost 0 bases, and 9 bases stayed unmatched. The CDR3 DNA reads TGTGCCAGCAGTCCCCGGGACAGGGGCATTACTAACTATGGCTACACCTTC. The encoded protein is CASSPRDRGITNYGYTF.

CDR3 region: CAISGRDRGNYGYTF. The DNA of the CDR3 is TGTGCCATCAGTGGTCGGGACAGGGGGAACTATGGCTACACCTTC. The chain has TRBV10-3 and TRBJ1-2; 11 nucleotides agree with TRBD1. The junction had 3 bases not matched to a gene; V was cut back by 4 bases and J by 2 bases. This CDR3 region has 15 residues. The V gene's germline CDR1 is ENHRY and CDR2 SYGVKD.

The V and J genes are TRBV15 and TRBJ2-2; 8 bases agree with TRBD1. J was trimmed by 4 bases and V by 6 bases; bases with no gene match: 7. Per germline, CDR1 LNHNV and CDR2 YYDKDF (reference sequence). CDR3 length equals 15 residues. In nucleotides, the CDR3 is TGTGCCACCAGAGGCCAGGGGGCAGGCACCGGGGAGCTGTTTTTT. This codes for CATRGQGAGTGELFF. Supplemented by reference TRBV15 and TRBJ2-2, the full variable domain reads DAMVIQNPRYQVTQFGKPVTLSCSQTLNHNVMYWYQQKSSQAPKLLFHYYDKDFNNEADTPDNFQSRRPNTSFCFLDIRSPGLGDTAMYLCATRGQGAGTGELFFGEGSRLTVL.

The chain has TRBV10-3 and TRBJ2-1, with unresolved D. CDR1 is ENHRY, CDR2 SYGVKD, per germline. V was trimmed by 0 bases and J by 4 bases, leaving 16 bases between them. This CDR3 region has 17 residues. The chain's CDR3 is CAISESRQEWAYNEQFF. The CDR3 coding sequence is TGTGCCATCAGTGAGTCGAGACAAGAATGGGCATACAATGAGCAGTTCTTC.

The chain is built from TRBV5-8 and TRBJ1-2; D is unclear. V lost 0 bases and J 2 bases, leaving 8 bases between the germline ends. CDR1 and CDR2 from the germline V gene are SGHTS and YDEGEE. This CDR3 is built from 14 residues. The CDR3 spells CASSLGGINYGYTF. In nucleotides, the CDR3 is TGTGCCAGCAGCTTGGGAGGCATCAACTATGGCTACACCTTC.

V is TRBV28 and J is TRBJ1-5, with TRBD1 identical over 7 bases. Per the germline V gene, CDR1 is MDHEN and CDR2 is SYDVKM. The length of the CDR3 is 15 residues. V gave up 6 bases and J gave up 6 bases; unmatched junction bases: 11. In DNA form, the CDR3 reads TGTGCCAGCAGCCCGGGGACAGTAGCAAGTCAGCCCCAGCATTTT. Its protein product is CASSPGTVASQPQHF.